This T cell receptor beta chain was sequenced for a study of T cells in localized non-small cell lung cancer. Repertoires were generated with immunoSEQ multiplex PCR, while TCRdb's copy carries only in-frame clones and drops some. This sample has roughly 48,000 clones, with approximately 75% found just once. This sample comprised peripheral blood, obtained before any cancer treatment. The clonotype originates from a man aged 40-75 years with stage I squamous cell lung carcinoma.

CDR3 sequence reads: CASSYSYNEQFF. The DNA of the CDR3 is TGTGCCAGCAGTTACTCCTACAATGAGCAGTTCTTC. This chain connects TRBV27 to TRBJ2-1; no reliable D call. Trimming took 4 bases from V and 0 from J, leaving 1 base between them. In germline, CDR1 is MNHEY, CDR2 SMNVEV (reference sequence). The CDR3 has 12 residues.